Listed here is a single T cell receptor beta chain. The protocol was immunoSEQ multiplex PCR, while the TCRdb copy is restricted to in-frame clones and leaves out a portion. This table has about 49,000 clones, 90% appearing once. The sample is drawn from a study of T cell changes during pregnancy in multiple sclerosis. V shed 4 bases and J shed 7 bases, with 16 bases lying between them. The CDR3 runs 14 residues. Germline V gives CDR1 LGHNT, CDR2 FRNRAP. This sequence joins TRBV12-5 and TRBJ1-1, with no clear D. This TCR came from a female donor in good health, enrolled as a control in a pregnancy study. Sequences were derived from peripheral blood, sampled after pregnancy. CDR3 protein: CASGYFPTSSEAFF. In DNA form, the CDR3 reads TGTGCTAGTGGTTATTTCCCGACCTCTAGTGAAGCTTTCTTT.